This paragraph reports one T cell receptor beta chain. What antigen it recognizes has not been identified. The sample holds no much larger clone one base away, and base qualities are not on file. Libraries were prepared through the immunoSEQ multiplex PCR assay. TCRdb provides this immuneACCESS table in a form limited to in-frame rearrangements. Some clones are lacking; in checked studies, under half of them reflect an unresolved V gene, and why the rest are absent is not known. The sample contains 50,000 to 75,000 clones, more than 85% of them found a single time. The ten largest account for 2.5% to 3.5% of the sample. The data belong to a study of T cell changes during pregnancy in multiple sclerosis (dated by TCRdb to the late 2010s). In terms of the full investigation: Changes in the T cell repertoire over the course of pregnancy were examined in this study in women with multiple sclerosis.

V lost 4 bases and J lost 8 bases, and the count of bases not matched to a germline gene is 8. The cysteine opens and the phenylalanine closes a CDR3 of 14 amino acids. The CDR3 DNA has 42 bases and is translated from base 1. CDR1 and CDR2, looked up from the germline V gene, are SQVTM and ANQGSEA. The origin of this receptor is a female donor in good health, enrolled as a control in a pregnancy study. The chain was built from TRBV29-1 and TRBJ1-4; TRBD1 matches 9 bases in the middle. Material: peripheral blood, obtained in the third trimester of pregnancy. The DNA reads TGCAGCGTTGCTAAGGGACAGGGTTGGGAAAAACTGTTTTTT. It is translated as CSVAKGQGWEKLFF.